This T cell receptor beta chain was retrieved from a study of T-cell reconstitution after alpha-beta-depleted transplantation in children. This clonotype was detected many times. Library preparation (for TCRbeta) was performed with unique molecular identifiers. TCRdb itself ran the PCR reads through MiXCR, one entry per CDR3 protein. The table lists approximately 300,000 distinct CDR3 sequences, approximately 10% of them singletons. V shed 8 bases and J shed 1 base, with 5 bases lying between them. The germline V gene encodes CDR1 SEHNR and CDR2 FQNEAQ (reference sequence). CDR3 size: 11 residues. The source of this sequence is a male patient under 10 years old who had a stem cell transplant for chronic granulomatous disease, so the T cells may come from the graft donor. The specimen was peripheral blood, collected 180 days after TCRalphabeta/CD19-depleted stem cell transplant. V is TRBV7-9 and J is TRBJ1-1; D remains unclear. CDR3 in DNA: TGTGCCAGCCGTTGGAACACTGAAGCTTTCTTT. Protein: CASRWNTEAFF.